These 14 T cell receptor beta chains came from one sample sequenced in a study of blood T cell repertoires in COVID-19. Profiling relied on immunoSEQ multiplex PCR, and the TCRdb table lists in-frame clones only, not all of them. The data hold about 25,000 clones, with roughly 89% observed a single time. Sequencing input: peripheral blood. These receptors were collected from a man in his 70s with active COVID-19.

The gene calls are TRBV7-2 and TRBJ1-2; D is perhaps TRBD1 (5 bases). This CDR3 is 15 amino acids long. Between the trimmed V and J ends, which lost 2 bases and 3 bases, there was a span of 13 bases. Germline V gene lookup returns CDR1 SGHTA and CDR2 FQGNSA. CDR3 sequence (DNA): TGTGCCAGCAGCTTAACCTCCGGGACTTACTATGGCTACACCTTC. Translation: CASSLTSGTYYGYTF.

The rearrangement links TRBV3-1 (or the pseudogene TRBV3-2) to TRBJ1-4; no clear D gene. Looked up from germline, CDR1 is LGHDT and CDR2 is YNNKEL (reference sequence). This CDR3 comprises 15 residues. The V gene lost 6 bases and the J gene lost 7 bases, with 18 bases spanning the gap. CDR3 coding DNA: TGTGCCAGCAGTTTGAGTGGGCGCGGGCGTGAAAAACTGTTTTTT. Amino acid sequence: CASSLSGRGREKLFF.

The chain couples TRBV3-1 (or the pseudogene TRBV3-2) to TRBJ1-2; no clear D gene. CDR3 size: 14 residues. Trimming took off 3 bases at V and 8 bases at J, with 16 bases between the two ends. In germline, CDR1 is LGHDT, CDR2 YNNKEL (reference sequence). Here the CDR3 reads CASSQAVRTLGYTF. DNA for the CDR3: TGTGCCAGCAGCCAGGCGGTACGGACTCTCGGCTACACCTTC.

J is TRBJ2-5 and V is TRBV28; 8 nucleotides agree with TRBD1. The CDR3 sequence is 13 residues long. From germline, CDR1 is MDHEN and CDR2 SYDVKM. V lost 5 bases, J lost 4 bases, and 3 bases stayed unmatched. The CDR3 loop reads CASSVTGGETQYF. CDR3 in DNA: TGTGCCAGCAGTGTTACAGGGGGAGAGACCCAGTACTTC.

The rearrangement joins TRBV18 to TRBJ2-3; 9 bases map to TRBD2. The CDR3 consists of 18 residues. Germline V gene lookup returns CDR1 KGHSH and CDR2 LQKENI. The ends lost 3 bases at V and 1 base at J; junction bases unmatched: 11. CDR3 in DNA: TGTGCCAGCTCACCGCGGGTTAGCGGGGGCTCTGGCACAGATACGCAGTATTTT. Its protein product is CASSPRVSGGSGTDTQYF.

The chain is built from TRBV13 and TRBJ1-1; 9 bases map to TRBD1. The germline V gene has CDR1 PRHDT and CDR2 FYEKMQ (reference sequence). V gave up 5 bases and J gave up 3 bases; unmatched junction bases: 7. CDR3 length: 15 residues. For the CDR3, the DNA is TGTGCCAGCAGCGAGCAAGGACAGGGGTACACTGAAGCTTTCTTT. This gives the protein CASSEQGQGYTEAFF.

CDR3: CASSEGGSGNTIYF. CDR3 bases: TGTGCCAGCAGCGAAGGGGGCTCTGGAAACACCATATATTTT. The rearrangement joins TRBV7-9 to TRBJ1-3; D is possibly TRBD1 (6 bases). Germline CDR1 reads SEHNR; CDR2 reads FQNEAQ (reference sequence). Trimming shortened V by 5 bases and J by 0 bases, and 8 bases separated the two germline ends. CDR3 size: 14 residues.

V gene TRBV4-3 combines with J gene TRBJ1-2, with 8 nucleotides matching TRBD1. J lost 4 bases, V lost 1 base, and 8 bases had no gene match. The CDR3 contains 16 residues. CDR1 LGHNA and CDR2 YSLEER come from the germline V gene. CDR3 in amino acids: CASSQASAGGGYGYTF. The CDR3 DNA reads TGCGCCAGCAGCCAAGCTTCAGCAGGGGGCGGCTATGGCTACACCTTC.

This chain joins TRBV9 and TRBJ2-7, with D maybe TRBD2 (6 bases). The CDR3 is 15 residues long. The V and J ends lost 0 bases and 2 bases respectively, with 12 bases between them. Looked up from germline, CDR1 is SGDLS and CDR2 is YYNGEE. The CDR3 bases are TGTGCCAGCAGCGTAGGCCTGGGCGGGGCCTACGAGCAGTACTTC. It specifies CASSVGLGGAYEQYF.

The chain employs TRBV7-2 and TRBJ2-5; 12 bases are shared with TRBD2. CDR1 and CDR2 from the germline V gene are SGHTA and FQGNSA. The V and J ends lost 2 bases and 2 bases, in that order; junction bases with no gene match: 9. The CDR3 spans 18 residues. The CDR3 DNA follows: TGTGCCAGCAGCTTAATGTACCCGACTAGCGGGGGACAAGAGACCCAGTACTTC. Translation gives CASSLMYPTSGGQETQYF.

V is TRBV7-8 and J is TRBJ1-2; 7 bases line up with TRBD1. CDR3 length: 14 residues. V lost 4 bases, J lost 3 bases, and 5 bases stayed unmatched. CDR1 and CDR2 (germline): SGHVS, FQNEAQ. CDR3 residues: CASSSGDSHYGYTF. The CDR3 bases are TGTGCCAGCAGCTCGGGGGACAGCCACTATGGCTACACCTTC. The whole variable domain, remainder taken from reference TRBV7-8 and TRBJ1-2, is GAGVSQSPRYKVAKRGQDVALRCDPISGHVSLFWYQQALGQGPEFLTYFQNEAQLDKSGLPSDRFFAERPEGSVSTLKIQRTQQEDSAVYLCASSSGDSHYGYTFGSGTRLTVV.

The chain couples TRBV29-1 to TRBJ2-4; 8 nucleotides agree with TRBD2. Germline CDR1 and CDR2: SQVTM and ANQGSEA. This CDR3 has 16 residues. CDR3 residues: CRFSSGGRLAKNIQYF. The CDR3 DNA sequence: TGCAGATTCTCATCGGGGGGGCGATTAGCCAAAAACATTCAGTACTTC.

The chain employs TRBV10-3 and TRBJ1-1; tentatively, D is TRBD1 (5 bases). V lost 0 bases, J lost 5 bases, and 19 bases lay in between. CDR1 and CDR2 (germline): ENHRY, SYGVKD. This CDR3 comprises 17 residues. The CDR3 spells CAISESTTRVSGTEAFF. The DNA of the CDR3 is TGTGCCATCAGTGAGTCCACAACCAGGGTATCTGGGACTGAAGCTTTCTTT.

The gene calls are TRBV12-2 and TRBJ2-1; TRBD2 reflects the table's D call only, with no check against the DNA. TRBV12-2 counts as a pseudogene. The CDR3 length is 19 residues. The CDR3 region has the DNA TGTGCAAGTCGCTTAGCCAGACTAGCGGGGGGGAACCCCTACAATGAGCAGTTCTTC. Its translation: CASRLARLAGGNPYNEQFF.